This T cell receptor beta chain was obtained from a study of CD8 T cells in ankylosing spondylitis. Overall study results and limits: Reactive arthritis synovial fluid and blood previously showed some of these motif variants. Several highly homologous variants formed a TCR beta motif that appeared characteristic of ankylosing spondylitis blood. Significant enrichment of disease-linked clones was reported in matched ankylosing spondylitis synovial fluid. Disease-linked clones bore a CD8+ phenotype, appearing relatively rarely in peripheral blood.

TCR beta libraries were made by quantitative 5'-RACE with molecular barcodes. TCRdb passed the 5' RACE reads through MiXCR, listing each CDR3 protein once. There are roughly 700,000 distinct CDR3 sequences in the sample; roughly 19% occur only once, and 19% lies in the top ten. Trimming left V 0 bases short and J 4 bases short, with 19 bases between. Germline loops: CDR1 KGHDR, CDR2 SFDVKD. This CDR3 contains 18 residues. This clonotype was seen more than once but under ten times. Its antigen is as yet unknown. This receptor was obtained from a male donor with ankylosing spondylitis. The rearrangement joins TRBV24-1 to TRBJ2-3; D remains ambiguous. The specimen sequenced was blood, either unsorted or a sorted T cell fraction (not recorded which). The CDR3 here is CATSDLPGGPKDADTQYF. The CDR3 region has the DNA TGTGCCACCAGTGATTTGCCGGGCGGCCCTAAGGATGCAGATACGCAGTATTTT.